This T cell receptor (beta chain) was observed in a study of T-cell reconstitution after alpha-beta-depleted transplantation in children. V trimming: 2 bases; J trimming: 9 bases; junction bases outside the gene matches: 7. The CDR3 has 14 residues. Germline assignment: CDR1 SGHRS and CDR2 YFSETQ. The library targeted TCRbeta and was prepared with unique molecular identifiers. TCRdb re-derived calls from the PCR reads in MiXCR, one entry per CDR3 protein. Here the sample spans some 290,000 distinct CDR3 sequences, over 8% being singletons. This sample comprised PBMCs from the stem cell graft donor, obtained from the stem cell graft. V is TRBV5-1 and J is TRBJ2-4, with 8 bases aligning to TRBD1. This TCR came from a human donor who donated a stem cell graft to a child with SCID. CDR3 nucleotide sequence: TGCGCCAGCAGCTTAAGGGACACAGGGGGCATTCAGTACTTC. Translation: CASSLRDTGGIQYF.